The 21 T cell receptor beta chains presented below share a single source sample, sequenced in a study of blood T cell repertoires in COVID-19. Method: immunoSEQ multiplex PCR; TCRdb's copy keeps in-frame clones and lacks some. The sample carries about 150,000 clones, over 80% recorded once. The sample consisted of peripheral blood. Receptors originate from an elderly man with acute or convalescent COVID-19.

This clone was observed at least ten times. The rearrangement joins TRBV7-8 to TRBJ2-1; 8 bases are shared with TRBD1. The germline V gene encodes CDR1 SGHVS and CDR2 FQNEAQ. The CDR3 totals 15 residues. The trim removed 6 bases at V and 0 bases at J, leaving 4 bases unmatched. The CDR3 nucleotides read TGTGCCAGCAGTTCGACAGGGGACTCCTACAATGAGCAGTTCTTC. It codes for CASSSTGDSYNEQFF.

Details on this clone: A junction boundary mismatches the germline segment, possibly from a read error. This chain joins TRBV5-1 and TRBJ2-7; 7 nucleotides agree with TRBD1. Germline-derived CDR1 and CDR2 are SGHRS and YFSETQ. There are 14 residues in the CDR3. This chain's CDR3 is CASSLNTGQTAPDF. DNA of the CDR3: TGCGCCAGCAGCTTAAACACGGGACAGACGGCCCCCGACTTC.

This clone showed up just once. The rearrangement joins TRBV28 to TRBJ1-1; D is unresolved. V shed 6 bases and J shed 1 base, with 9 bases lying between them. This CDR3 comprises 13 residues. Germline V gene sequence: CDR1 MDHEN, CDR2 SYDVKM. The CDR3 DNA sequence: TGTGCCAGCAGCGAGAACAGGAACACTGAAGCTTTCTTT. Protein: CASSENRNTEAFF.

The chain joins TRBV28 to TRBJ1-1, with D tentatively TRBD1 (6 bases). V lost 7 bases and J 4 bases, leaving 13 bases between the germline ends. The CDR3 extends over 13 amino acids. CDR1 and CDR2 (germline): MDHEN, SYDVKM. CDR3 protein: CASNRGGGTEAFF. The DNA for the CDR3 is TGTGCCAGCAACAGAGGGGGGGGCACTGAAGCTTTCTTT.

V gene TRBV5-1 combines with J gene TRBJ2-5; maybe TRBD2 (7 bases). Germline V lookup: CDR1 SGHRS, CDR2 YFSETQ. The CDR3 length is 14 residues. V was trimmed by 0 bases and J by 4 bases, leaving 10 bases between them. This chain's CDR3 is CASSLVRGGETQYF. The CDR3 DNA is TGCGCCAGCAGCTTGGTTAGGGGGGGAGAGACCCAGTACTTC.

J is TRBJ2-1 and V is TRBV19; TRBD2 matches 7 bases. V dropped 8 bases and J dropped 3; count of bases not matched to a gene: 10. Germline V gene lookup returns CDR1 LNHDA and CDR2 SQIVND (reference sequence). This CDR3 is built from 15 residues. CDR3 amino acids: CASASGQRDYNEQFF. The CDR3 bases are TGTGCCAGTGCGTCGGGCCAGCGGGACTACAATGAGCAGTTCTTC.

CDR3 DNA: TGCGCCAGCAGCTTGTCCGGTGGGACAGTCTACAATGAGCAGTTCTTC. It yields the protein CASSLSGGTVYNEQFF. The chain is built from TRBV5-1 and TRBJ2-1, with 7 bases lining up with TRBD1. Germline values: CDR1 SGHRS, CDR2 YFSETQ. Trimming took 1 base from V and 3 from J; bases not matched to a gene: 7. The CDR3 runs to 16 residues.

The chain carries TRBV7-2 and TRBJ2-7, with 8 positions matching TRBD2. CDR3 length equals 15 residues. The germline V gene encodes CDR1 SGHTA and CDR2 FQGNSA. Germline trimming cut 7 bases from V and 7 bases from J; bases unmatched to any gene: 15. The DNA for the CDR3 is TGTGCCAGCAACCCCCAAGGCGGGGGGCGCGGGGAGCAGTACTTC. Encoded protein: CASNPQGGGRGEQYF.

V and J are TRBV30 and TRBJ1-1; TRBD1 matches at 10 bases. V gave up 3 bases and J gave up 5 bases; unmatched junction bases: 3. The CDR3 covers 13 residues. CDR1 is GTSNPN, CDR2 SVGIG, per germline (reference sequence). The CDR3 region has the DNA TGTGCCTGGAGGAGACAGGGGGCGACTGAAGCTTTCTTT. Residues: CAWRRQGATEAFF.

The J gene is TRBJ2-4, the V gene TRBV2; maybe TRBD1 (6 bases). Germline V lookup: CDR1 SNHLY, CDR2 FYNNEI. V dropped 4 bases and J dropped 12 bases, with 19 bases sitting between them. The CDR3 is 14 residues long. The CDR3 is CASSGSRGEESQYF. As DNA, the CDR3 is TGTGCCAGCAGTGGGAGCAGGGGCGAGGAAAGTCAGTACTTC. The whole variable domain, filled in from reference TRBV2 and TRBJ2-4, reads EPEVTQTPSHQVTQMGQEVILRCVPISNHLYFYWYRQILGQKVEFLVSFYNNEISEKSEIFDDQFSVERPDGSNFTLKIRSTKLEDSAMYFCASSGSRGEESQYFGAGTRLSVL.

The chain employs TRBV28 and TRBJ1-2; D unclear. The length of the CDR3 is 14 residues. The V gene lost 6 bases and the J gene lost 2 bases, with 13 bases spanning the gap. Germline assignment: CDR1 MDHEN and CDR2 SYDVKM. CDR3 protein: CASRPPTKNYGYTF. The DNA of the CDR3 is TGTGCCAGCAGGCCTCCGACAAAAAACTATGGCTACACCTTC.

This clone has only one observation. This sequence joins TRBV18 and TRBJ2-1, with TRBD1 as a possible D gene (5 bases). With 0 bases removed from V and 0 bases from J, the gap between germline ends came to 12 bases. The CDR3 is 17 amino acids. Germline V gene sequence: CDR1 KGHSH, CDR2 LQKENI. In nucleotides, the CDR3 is TGTGCCAGCTCACCACCTAATCGACAGAGCTCCTACAATGAGCAGTTCTTC. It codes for CASSPPNRQSSYNEQFF.

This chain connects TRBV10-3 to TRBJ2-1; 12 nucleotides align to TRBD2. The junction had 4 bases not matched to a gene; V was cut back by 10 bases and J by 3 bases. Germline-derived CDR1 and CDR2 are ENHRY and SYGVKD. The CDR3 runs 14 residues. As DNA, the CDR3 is TGTGCCACCGGGACTAGCGGGTACTACAATGAGCAGTTCTTC. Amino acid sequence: CATGTSGYYNEQFF.

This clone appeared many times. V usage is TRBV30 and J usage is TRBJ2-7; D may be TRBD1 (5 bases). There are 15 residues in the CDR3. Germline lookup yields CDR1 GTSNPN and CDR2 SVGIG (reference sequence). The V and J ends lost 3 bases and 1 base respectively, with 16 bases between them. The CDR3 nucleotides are TGTGCCTGGAGAGTCAGGGTCCCCGGGTCCTACGAGCAGTACTTC. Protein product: CAWRVRVPGSYEQYF.

The CDR3 sequence: CASSSGQSYNEQFF. The CDR3 coding sequence is TGTGCCAGCAGTTCGGGACAGTCCTACAATGAGCAGTTCTTC. The chain carries TRBV28 and TRBJ2-1; TRBD1 matches at 7 bases. Germline assignment: CDR1 MDHEN and CDR2 SYDVKM. CDR3 length equals 14 residues. With V trimmed by 4 bases and J by 1 base, 1 base remained unmatched.

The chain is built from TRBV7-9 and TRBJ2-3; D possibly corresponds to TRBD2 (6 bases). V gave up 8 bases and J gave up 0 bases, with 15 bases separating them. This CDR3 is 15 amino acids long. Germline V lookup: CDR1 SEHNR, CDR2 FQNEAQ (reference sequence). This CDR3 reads CASVKTSSSTDTQYF. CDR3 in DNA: TGTGCCAGCGTTAAGACTAGTTCTAGCACAGATACGCAGTATTTT.

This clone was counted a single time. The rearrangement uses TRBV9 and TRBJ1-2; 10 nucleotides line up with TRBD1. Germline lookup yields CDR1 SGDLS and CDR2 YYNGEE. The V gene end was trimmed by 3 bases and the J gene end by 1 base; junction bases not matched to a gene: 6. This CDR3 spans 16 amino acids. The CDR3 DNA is TGTGCCAGCAGCGAAAAGACAGGGGGCGGTAACTATGGCTACACCTTC. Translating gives CASSEKTGGGNYGYTF.

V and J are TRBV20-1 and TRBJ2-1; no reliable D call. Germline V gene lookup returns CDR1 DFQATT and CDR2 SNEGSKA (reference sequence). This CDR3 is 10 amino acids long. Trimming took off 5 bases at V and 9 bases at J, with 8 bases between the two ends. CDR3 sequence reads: CSALGGEQFF. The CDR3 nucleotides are TGCAGTGCTTTAGGCGGTGAGCAGTTCTTC.

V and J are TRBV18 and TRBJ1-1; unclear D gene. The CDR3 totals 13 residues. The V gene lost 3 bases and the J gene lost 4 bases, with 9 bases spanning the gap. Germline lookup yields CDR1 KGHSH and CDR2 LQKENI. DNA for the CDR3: TGTGCCAGCTCACCGGAGGTGGTCACTGAAGCTTTCTTT. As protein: CASSPEVVTEAFF.

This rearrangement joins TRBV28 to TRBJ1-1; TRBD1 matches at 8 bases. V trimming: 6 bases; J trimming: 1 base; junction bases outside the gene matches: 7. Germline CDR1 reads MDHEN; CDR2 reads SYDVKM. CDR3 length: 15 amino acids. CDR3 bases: TGTGCCAGCAGAGCAAGGGACAGGACGAACACTGAAGCTTTCTTT. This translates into CASRARDRTNTEAFF. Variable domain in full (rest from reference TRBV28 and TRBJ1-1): DVKVTQSSRYLVKRTGEKVFLECVQDMDHENMFWYRQDPGLGLRLIYFSYDVKMKEKGDIPEGYSVSREKKERFSLILESASTNQTSMYLCASRARDRTNTEAFFGQGTRLTVV.

CDR3 in amino acids: CASSVQQNYNSPLHF. The CDR3 DNA reads as TGTGCCAGCAGTGTTCAACAGAACTATAATTCACCCCTCCACTTT. The V call is TRBV2, the J call TRBJ1-6; D ambiguous. The CDR3 sequence is 15 residues long. CDR1 and CDR2 from the germline V gene are SNHLY and FYNNEI. V shed 4 bases and J shed 3 bases, with 10 bases lying between them. Full variable domain (rest looked up from reference TRBV2 and TRBJ1-6): EPEVTQTPSHQVTQMGQEVILRCVPISNHLYFYWYRQILGQKVEFLVSFYNNEISEKSEIFDDQFSVERPDGSNFTLKIRSTKLEDSAMYFCASSVQQNYNSPLHFGNGTRLTVT.